This TCR beta chain comes out of a study of T cell repertoires in cytomegalovirus infection. Whole-study context: Both a matching HLA type and CMV infection were indicated by public TCR beta signatures. Study-wide results and caveats: HLA-C-restricted CMV clonotypes gave the most frequent clonotype in two of eight donors. CMV carriers with the relevant HLA were identified by cumulative public TCR beta family frequency.

Many counts were recorded for this clonotype. Its target is unknown. TCRdb re-analysed the reads in MiXCR, keeping a single row per CDR3 protein. The sample has tens of thousands of distinct CDR3 sequences, just under 4% seen once. Between the trimmed V and J ends, which lost 1 base and 6 bases, there was a span of 12 bases. The V gene's germline CDR1 is LNHDA and CDR2 SQIVND (reference sequence). This CDR3 has 14 amino acids. V gene TRBV19 combines with J gene TRBJ1-1; D gene uncertain. The receptor's source is a human donor in good health (CMV status not recorded). Some clones in this sample may be carry-over from other donors' samples. The sequenced sample consisted of PBMCs. CDR3: CASSIGPPRPEAFF. Here the CDR3 DNA reads TGTGCCAGTAGTATAGGACCTCCGAGGCCTGAAGCTTTCTTT.